Listed below are T cell receptor beta chains from one sample, sequenced in a study of T cell responses to AZD1222 COVID-19 vaccine. Some clones are missing from TCRdb's copy, which holds only in-frame ones; the method was immunoSEQ multiplex PCR. The sample has about 110,000 clones, more than 75% seen once. The source was peripheral blood, collected on day 0 of AZD1222 vaccination. The receptors stem from an adult in good health. CDR3s include the opening cysteine and the closing phenylalanine or tryptophan. D genes are given only for firm matches. Size values are once, few and many counts, or a class for expanded clones, and some rows have none.

v_gene: TRBV6-5
len: 16
abundance: NA
j_gene: TRBJ2-3
d_gene: NA
CDR3nt: TGTGCCAGCAGTTACCGGATCCTTTCTAGCACAGATACGCAGTATTTT
CDR3aa: CASSYRILSSTDTQYF

v_gene: TRBV6-1
len: 16
abundance: NA
j_gene: TRBJ2-3
d_gene: TRBD2
CDR3nt: TGTGCCAGCAGTGAAGAGCCAGGGAGGGGAACAGATACGCAGTATTTT
CDR3aa: CASSEEPGRGTDTQYF

v_gene: TRBV7-3
len: 14
abundance: NA
j_gene: TRBJ1-2
d_gene: NA
CDR3nt: TGTGCCAGCAGCTTAGATGGGGCTGGAAGAGGCTACACCTTC
CDR3aa: CASSLDGAGRGYTF

v_gene: TRBV18
len: 13
abundance: NA
j_gene: TRBJ2-3
d_gene: NA
CDR3nt: TGTGCCAGCTCACCGACCACCACAGATACGCAGTATTTT
CDR3aa: CASSPTTTDTQYF

v_gene: TRBV5-1
len: 15
abundance: NA
j_gene: TRBJ1-6
d_gene: NA
CDR3nt: TGCGCCAGCAGCTTGGATGGGCAGGGCAATTCACCCCTCCACTTT
CDR3aa: CASSLDGQGNSPLHF

v_gene: TRBV12-3/TRBV12-4
len: 11
abundance: NA
j_gene: TRBJ1-1
d_gene: NA
CDR3nt: TGTGCCAGCAGATCTGGGGCTGAAGCTTTCTTT
CDR3aa: CASRSGAEAFF

v_gene: TRBV19
len: 14
abundance: NA
j_gene: TRBJ2-7
d_gene: NA
CDR3nt: TGTGCCAGTAGTTACCCCCCGGGGGTCGGGGAGCAGTACTTC
CDR3aa: CASSYPPGVGEQYF

v_gene: TRBV28
len: 15
abundance: once
j_gene: TRBJ1-5
d_gene: NA
CDR3nt: TGTGCCAGCAGATACCACAGGGATAGCAATCAGCCCCAGCATTTT
CDR3aa: CASRYHRDSNQPQHF

v_gene: TRBV11-3
len: 13
abundance: NA
j_gene: TRBJ2-4
d_gene: NA
CDR3nt: TGTGCCAGCAGCTTAGATTCATCAAACATTCAGTACTTC
CDR3aa: CASSLDSSNIQYF

v_gene: TRBV6-2/TRBV6-3
len: 15
abundance: NA
j_gene: TRBJ2-1
d_gene: NA
CDR3nt: TGTGCCAGCAGTTCTGGAGCGGAGGGGTACAATGAGCAGTTCTTC
CDR3aa: CASSSGAEGYNEQFF

v_gene: TRBV7-8
len: 13
abundance: NA
j_gene: TRBJ1-1
d_gene: NA
CDR3nt: TGTGCCAGCAGCCAGTCCGCGAACACTGAAGCTTTCTTT
CDR3aa: CASSQSANTEAFF

v_gene: TRBV18
len: 13
abundance: NA
j_gene: TRBJ2-7
d_gene: NA
CDR3nt: TGTGCCAGCTCACCCGAAGATTCCTACGAGCAGTACTTC
CDR3aa: CASSPEDSYEQYF

v_gene: TRBV11-2
len: 16
abundance: NA
j_gene: TRBJ2-5
d_gene: TRBD2
CDR3nt: TGTGCCAGCAGCATCGGACTAGCGGGAGCTGGGGAGACCCAGTACTTC
CDR3aa: CASSIGLAGAGETQYF

v_gene: TRBV28
len: 17
abundance: NA
j_gene: TRBJ2-1
d_gene: NA
CDR3nt: TGTGCCAGCACCTCCGGGGTGGGCAAACCCTCCTACAATGAGCAGTTCTTC
CDR3aa: CASTSGVGKPSYNEQFF

v_gene: TRBV28
len: 16
abundance: NA
j_gene: TRBJ2-7
d_gene: TRBD2
CDR3nt: TGTGCCAGCAGTTTGCCTAGCGGGAGTCTCTCCTACGAGCAGTACTTC
CDR3aa: CASSLPSGSLSYEQYF

v_gene: TRBV3-1/TRBV3-2
len: 15
abundance: NA
j_gene: TRBJ1-5
d_gene: NA
CDR3nt: TGTGCCAGCAGCTGGACGGGATCTAGCAATCAGCCCCAGCATTTT
CDR3aa: CASSWTGSSNQPQHF

v_gene: TRBV27
len: 14
abundance: NA
j_gene: TRBJ2-7
d_gene: TRBD2
CDR3nt: TGTGCCAGCAGTTTAGGCGGGAGCTCCTACGAGCAGTACTTC
CDR3aa: CASSLGGSSYEQYF

v_gene: TRBV4-1
len: 15
abundance: NA
j_gene: TRBJ2-7
d_gene: NA
CDR3nt: TGCGCCAGCAGCCAAGACTCGGGCAGCCTCTACGAGCAGTACTTC
CDR3aa: CASSQDSGSLYEQYF

v_gene: TRBV27
len: 14
abundance: few
j_gene: TRBJ2-1
d_gene: NA
CDR3nt: TGTGCCAGCAGTTTATCATGGGGGTACAATGAGCAGTTCTTC
CDR3aa: CASSLSWGYNEQFF

v_gene: TRBV4-3
len: 15
abundance: once
j_gene: TRBJ2-5
d_gene: TRBD2
CDR3nt: TGCGCCAGCAGCAGGGGGCTAGCGGGAGCGGAGACCCAGTACTTC
CDR3aa: CASSRGLAGAETQYF

v_gene: TRBV5-4
len: 13
abundance: NA
j_gene: TRBJ1-1
d_gene: TRBD1
CDR3nt: TGTGCCAGCAGCCTGAGGACAGGGACTGAAGCTTTCTTT
CDR3aa: CASSLRTGTEAFF

v_gene: TRBV7-9
len: 15
abundance: NA
j_gene: TRBJ2-1
d_gene: TRBD1
CDR3nt: TGTGCCAGCAGCATAGGGACAGGGGACCACAATGAGCAGTTCTTC
CDR3aa: CASSIGTGDHNEQFF

v_gene: TRBV7-9
len: 18
abundance: NA
j_gene: TRBJ2-2
d_gene: NA
CDR3nt: TGTGCCAGCAGCTCACCCCCCGTCGAGCGGGTTAACACCGGGGAGCTGTTTTTT
CDR3aa: CASSSPPVERVNTGELFF

v_gene: TRBV5-1
len: 14
abundance: NA
j_gene: TRBJ2-2
d_gene: NA
CDR3nt: TGCGCCAGCACCCCGATTGGGAACACCGGGGAGCTGTTTTTT
CDR3aa: CASTPIGNTGELFF

v_gene: TRBV18
len: 13
abundance: NA
j_gene: TRBJ1-6
d_gene: NA
CDR3nt: TGTGCCAGCTCACCACCGTCCAGTTCACCCCTCCACTTT
CDR3aa: CASSPPSSSPLHF

v_gene: TRBV4-1
len: 17
abundance: few
j_gene: TRBJ1-1
d_gene: TRBD1
CDR3nt: TGCGCCAGCAGCCAGGGCTCCTTGGTGACGCAGGGGGCCGAAGCTTTCTTT
CDR3aa: CASSQGSLVTQGAEAFF

v_gene: TRBV18
len: 15
abundance: NA
j_gene: TRBJ2-2
d_gene: NA
CDR3nt: TGTGCCAGCTCACCGTCCCACGCGAACACCGGGGAGCTGTTTTTT
CDR3aa: CASSPSHANTGELFF

v_gene: TRBV28
len: 20
abundance: few
j_gene: TRBJ1-5
d_gene: NA
CDR3nt: TGTGCCAGCAGTACCATCGTAGGTGGCGAGGGGCTCTATAGCAATCAGCCCCAGCATTTT
CDR3aa: CASSTIVGGEGLYSNQPQHF

v_gene: TRBV4-2
len: 21
abundance: NA
j_gene: TRBJ2-1
d_gene: TRBD2
CDR3nt: TGTGCCAGCAGCCAAGCTGTGTGGACTAGCGGGAGCTCACTCTCCTACAATGAGCAGTTCTTC
CDR3aa: CASSQAVWTSGSSLSYNEQFF

v_gene: TRBV28
len: 15
abundance: NA
j_gene: TRBJ1-4
d_gene: NA
CDR3nt: TGTGCCAGCAGTTCAGGAGGTGCAACTAATGAAAAACTGTTTTTT
CDR3aa: CASSSGGATNEKLFF

v_gene: TRBV18
len: 14
abundance: NA
j_gene: TRBJ2-5
d_gene: TRBD2
CDR3nt: TGTGCCAGCTCACCACGGGGGGGCCAAGAGACCCAGTACTTC
CDR3aa: CASSPRGGQETQYF

v_gene: TRBV6-5
len: 11
abundance: NA
j_gene: TRBJ2-3
d_gene: NA
CDR3nt: TGTGCCAGCACCCTTCGGGATACGCAGTATTTT
CDR3aa: CASTLRDTQYF

v_gene: TRBV2
len: 15
abundance: NA
j_gene: TRBJ2-7
d_gene: NA
CDR3nt: TGTGCCAGCAGTGAGAGGAGTAGCCGTTCCTACGAGCAGTACTTC
CDR3aa: CASSERSSRSYEQYF

v_gene: TRBV25-1
len: 13
abundance: NA
j_gene: TRBJ1-2
d_gene: TRBD1
CDR3nt: TGTGCCAGCAGTGTAACAGGGGGCGCCGGCTACACCTTC
CDR3aa: CASSVTGGAGYTF

v_gene: TRBV3-1/TRBV3-2
len: 16
abundance: NA
j_gene: TRBJ1-3
d_gene: NA
CDR3nt: TGTGCCAGCAGCCAAAACCTACTCGTATCTGGAAACACCATATATTTT
CDR3aa: CASSQNLLVSGNTIYF

v_gene: TRBV21-1
len: 11
abundance: NA
j_gene: TRBJ1-5
d_gene: NA
CDR3nt: TGTGCCAGCAGCAGGAACCAGCCCCAGCATTTT
CDR3aa: CASSRNQPQHF

v_gene: TRBV28
len: 13
abundance: NA
j_gene: TRBJ1-2
d_gene: NA
CDR3nt: TGTGCCACCTTCGGGGCCTATAACTATGGCTACACCTTC
CDR3aa: CATFGAYNYGYTF

v_gene: TRBV2
len: 14
abundance: NA
j_gene: TRBJ1-4
d_gene: NA
CDR3nt: TGTGCCAGCAGGGGGGCACAGCGGTTCGAAGAACTGTTTTTT
CDR3aa: CASRGAQRFEELFF

v_gene: TRBV6-2/TRBV6-3
len: 12
abundance: NA
j_gene: TRBJ1-1
d_gene: NA
CDR3nt: TGTGCCAGCAGTAGGGTAGACACTGAAGCTTTCTTT
CDR3aa: CASSRVDTEAFF

v_gene: TRBV11-2
len: 18
abundance: NA
j_gene: TRBJ2-1
d_gene: TRBD2
CDR3nt: TGTGCCAGCAGCTTAGTGTGGGCCTCGGCTAGCGGGGACAATGAGCAGTTCTTC
CDR3aa: CASSLVWASASGDNEQFF

v_gene: TRBV5-1
len: 13
abundance: NA
j_gene: TRBJ2-1
d_gene: NA
CDR3nt: TGCGCCAGCAGTTCCCAGGGGGGGGCTGAGCAGTTCTTC
CDR3aa: CASSSQGGAEQFF

v_gene: TRBV6-5
len: 13
abundance: NA
j_gene: TRBJ2-5
d_gene: NA
CDR3nt: TGTGCCAGCAGTCAGGGCTCCCAAGAGACCCAGTACTTC
CDR3aa: CASSQGSQETQYF

v_gene: TRBV5-1
len: 14
abundance: NA
j_gene: TRBJ1-1
d_gene: NA
CDR3nt: TGCGCCAGCAGCCCGGGGGCAGCCAACACTGAAGCTTTCTTT
CDR3aa: CASSPGAANTEAFF

v_gene: TRBV18
len: 15
abundance: NA
j_gene: TRBJ2-5
d_gene: NA
CDR3nt: TGTGCCAGCTCACCGATCGGGGCCGTACAAGAGACCCAGTACTTC
CDR3aa: CASSPIGAVQETQYF

v_gene: TRBV4-1
len: 12
abundance: NA
j_gene: TRBJ1-5
d_gene: NA
CDR3nt: TGCGCCAGCAGCCAAGAGGGGGGCATCCAGCATTTT
CDR3aa: CASSQEGGIQHF

v_gene: TRBV27
len: 14
abundance: NA
j_gene: TRBJ1-3
d_gene: TRBD1
CDR3nt: TGTGCCAGCAGATCAAGTGGGACAGGGGGATCCATATATTTT
CDR3aa: CASRSSGTGGSIYF

v_gene: TRBV5-4
len: 15
abundance: few
j_gene: TRBJ2-1
d_gene: NA
CDR3nt: TGTGCCAGCAGCACCTACGACACCGGATACAATGAGCAGTTCTTC
CDR3aa: CASSTYDTGYNEQFF

v_gene: TRBV5-1
len: 14
abundance: few
j_gene: TRBJ2-7
d_gene: NA
CDR3nt: TGCGCCAGCAGCTTGGAGCCAGGGAGGTACGAGCAGTACTTC
CDR3aa: CASSLEPGRYEQYF

v_gene: TRBV4-1
len: 14
abundance: once
j_gene: TRBJ2-5
d_gene: NA
CDR3nt: TGCGCCAGCAGCCAAGTAGACATTCAAGAGACCCAGTACTTC
CDR3aa: CASSQVDIQETQYF

v_gene: TRBV5-1
len: 15
abundance: NA
j_gene: TRBJ2-2
d_gene: TRBD2
CDR3nt: TGCGCCAGCAGCTTAGGTCTAGCGGACACCGGGGAGCTGTTTTTT
CDR3aa: CASSLGLADTGELFF

v_gene: TRBV4-1
len: 12
abundance: NA
j_gene: TRBJ2-1
d_gene: NA
CDR3nt: TGCGCCAGCAGTCACAGGGATGGTGAGCAGTTCTTC
CDR3aa: CASSHRDGEQFF

v_gene: TRBV2
len: 15
abundance: NA
j_gene: TRBJ2-7
d_gene: NA
CDR3nt: TGTGCCAATCCGAACCGGGACGACCCGTCCTACGAGCAGTACTTC
CDR3aa: CANPNRDDPSYEQYF

v_gene: TRBV6-2/TRBV6-3
len: 13
abundance: NA
j_gene: TRBJ1-4
d_gene: TRBD1
CDR3nt: TGTGCCAGCAGCAAGCAGGGGGAAGAAAAACTGTTTTTT
CDR3aa: CASSKQGEEKLFF

v_gene: TRBV10-3
len: 13
abundance: NA
j_gene: TRBJ1-4
d_gene: NA
CDR3nt: TGTGCCGTGAGGACGGCAACTAATGAAAAACTGTTTTTT
CDR3aa: CAVRTATNEKLFF

v_gene: TRBV27
len: 14
abundance: NA
j_gene: TRBJ1-1
d_gene: NA
CDR3nt: TGTGCCAGCAGTTCATGGACGCAGAACACTGAAGCTTTCTTT
CDR3aa: CASSSWTQNTEAFF